This T cell receptor (beta chain) originates from a study of T cell repertoires in cytomegalovirus infection. Study overall: It can be stated that public TCR beta signatures indicated CMV infection as well as a matching HLA type. The study's findings and limits: Within the response measured ex vivo, HLA-C-restricted CMV-specific TCR beta clonotypes were dominant. Carriers of CMV plus the relevant HLA were identified by cumulative public TCR beta family frequency.

Each CDR3 protein gets one entry after TCRdb re-called the reads with MiXCR. This table has approximately 750,000 distinct CDR3 sequences, approximately 34% appearing once. Comments on this clonotype: Its antigen is currently unknown.

This CDR3 is built from 15 residues. V lost 6 bases, J lost 1 base, and 18 bases lay in between. Germline V CDR1 and CDR2: DFQATT, SNEGSKA (reference sequence). The origin of this receptor is a human donor in good health (CMV status not recorded). Some clones in this sample may be carry-over from other donors' samples. The chain is built from TRBV20-1 and TRBJ1-1, with D perhaps matching TRBD1 (5 bases). The material sequenced was PBMCs. This chain's CDR3 is CSALREGAGNTEAFF. The CDR3 DNA follows: TGCAGTGCCCTCAGGGAAGGTGCGGGGAACACTGAAGCTTTCTTT.